This T cell receptor (beta chain) was profiled in a study of metastatic and nonmetastatic thyroid tumors. Study information: Repertoire data that came from the blood and tumor or nodule tissue of malignant and benign thyroid patients were compared. General study findings and limits: Malignant tumors reportedly showed significantly higher TCR beta diversity than benign nodules in both blood and tumor.

In the authors' methods: The authors used CDR3 differences across clinicopathological groups to build a distant-metastasis classifier for papillary thyroid cancer. TCRdb redid the clone calls on the PCR reads using MiXCR. TCRdb's processing, not the authors', yielded these V and J calls. The sample has roughly 40,000 clones; about 18% are singletons. From germline, CDR1 is MDHEN and CDR2 SYDVKM. Trimming took off 6 bases at V and 5 bases at J, with 13 bases between the two ends. The CDR3 covers 13 residues. Each patient went into thyroid surgery without having received any treatment. For this clone: The antigen is undetermined.

This receptor was obtained from a male donor with papillary thyroid cancer or a benign thyroid nodule (not recorded which). Some clones in this sample may be carry-over from other donors' samples. J is TRBJ1-1 and V is TRBV28, with D possibly being TRBD1 (5 bases). Sample: blood. The CDR3 loop is CASRSDRLTEAFF. The CDR3, as DNA: TGTGCCAGCAGGTCTGACAGATTAACTGAAGCTTTCTTT.